The 29 T cell receptor beta chains in this list originate from one sample, sequenced in a study of cytomegalovirus exposure and HLA in healthy donors. With 60 Vbeta and 13 Jbeta primers, the PCR was carried out. Generated by immunoSEQ multiplex PCR, the TCRdb table keeps only in-frame clones and is missing some. The sample shows about 200,000 clones, roughly four fifths of them seen only once. Sequences were obtained from PBMCs. Every receptor here comes from a girl aged 2 to 10 in good health and CMV-seronegative.

The gene calls are TRBV6-1 and TRBJ1-2, with D hard to call. Trimming took 3 bases from V and 3 from J, leaving 14 bases between them. The germline gives CDR1 MNHNS, CDR2 SASEGT. The length of the CDR3 is 15 residues. The CDR3 here is CASSEGIRRDYGYTF. CDR3 sequence (DNA): TGTGCCAGCAGTGAGGGTATAAGGAGAGACTATGGCTACACCTTC.

This clone was picked up a small number of times. CDR3 in amino acids: CASSVGSTAVAFF. DNA for the CDR3: TGTGCCAGTAGTGTAGGTTCCACGGCGGTAGCTTTCTTT. The rearrangement joins TRBV19 to TRBJ1-1; D uncertain. CDR3 length: 13 residues. Trimming cost V 5 bases and J 10 bases, with 17 bases left between them. Germline V lookup: CDR1 LNHDA, CDR2 SQIVND (reference sequence).

A few counts support this clone. The rearrangement links TRBV29-1 to TRBJ2-2, with D possibly being TRBD1 (6 bases). In germline, CDR1 is SQVTM, CDR2 ANQGSEA. There are 14 residues in the CDR3. Trimming took off 2 bases at V and 2 bases at J, with 9 bases between the two ends. The CDR3, as DNA: TGCAGCGTTGAAAGGGGGAGCAACACCGGGGAGCTGTTTTTT. As protein: CSVERGSNTGELFF.

The V gene is TRBV6-5, the J gene TRBJ1-2; 10 bases match TRBD1. V gave up 4 bases and J gave up 5 bases; unmatched junction bases: 7. Germline V lookup: CDR1 MNHEY, CDR2 SVGAGI. CDR3 length: 15 residues. The CDR3: CASSFRDRGGYGYTF. In DNA, the CDR3 is TGTGCCAGCAGTTTCCGGGACAGGGGAGGGTATGGCTACACCTTC.

This chain connects TRBV29-1 to TRBJ1-1; 8 bases fit TRBD1. The CDR3 contains 13 residues. Germline V gene data show CDR1 as SQVTM and CDR2 as ANQGSEA. Trimming at V came to 5 bases and at J to 5 bases, leaving 7 bases not matched to a gene. Written as DNA, the CDR3 is TGCAGCGTTAGCGGACAGGGAAGAACTGAAGCTTTCTTT. Translating gives CSVSGQGRTEAFF. Drawing the rest from reference TRBV29-1 and TRBJ1-1, the complete variable domain is SAVISQKPSRDICQRGTSLTIQCQVDSQVTMMFWYRQQPGQSLTLIATANQGSEATYESGFVIDKFPISRPNLTFSTLTVSNMSPEDSSIYLCSVSGQGRTEAFFGQGTRLTVV.

The gene calls are TRBV7-2 and TRBJ1-1, with D uncertain. The CDR3 is 14 amino acids. V gave up 5 bases and J gave up 3 bases, with 13 bases separating them. Germline V gene sequence: CDR1 SGHTA, CDR2 FQGNSA. The CDR3 DNA follows: TGTGCCAGCAGCCCACACAGAGATTACACTGAAGCTTTCTTT. Translation gives CASSPHRDYTEAFF.

The chain combines TRBV11-2 with TRBJ1-1; TRBD1 agrees at 7 bases. V gave up 9 bases and J gave up 4 bases; unmatched junction bases: 8. The CDR3 covers 13 residues. Germline V gene sequence: CDR1 SGHAT, CDR2 FQNNGV. CDR3 DNA: TGTGCCAGTAAAGACAGGGCCATCACTGAAGCTTTCTTT. Residues: CASKDRAITEAFF.

V and J are TRBV25-1 and TRBJ2-1; possibly TRBD2 for D (5 bases). The V end lost 4 bases, the J end lost 0 bases, and 13 bases lay between the germline ends. Germline values: CDR1 MGHDK, CDR2 SYGVNS. The CDR3 has 16 residues. CDR3 protein: CASSVLASDSYNEQFF. In nucleotides, the CDR3 is TGTGCCAGCAGTGTCCTAGCTTCGGACTCCTACAATGAGCAGTTCTTC.

The rearrangement links TRBV5-4 to TRBJ2-7, with no clear D. V lost 0 bases to trimming and J lost 2 bases, with 12 bases between them. The CDR3 consists of 15 residues. Germline CDR1 and CDR2: SGHNT and YYREEE (reference sequence). The CDR3 bases are TGTGCCAGCAGCTTGGATCGAGGCGTAGCCTACGAGCAGTACTTC. As protein: CASSLDRGVAYEQYF.

The chain carries TRBV7-3 and TRBJ2-1; D gene ambiguous. The germline V gene has CDR1 SGHTA and CDR2 FQGTGA. V was shortened by 4 bases and J by 6 bases, with 13 bases between the two germline ends. This CDR3 region has 14 residues. The CDR3 sequence is CASSSGLYTNEQFF. CDR3 bases: TGTGCCAGCAGCTCTGGTTTATACACCAATGAGCAGTTCTTC. The complete variable domain, with remaining parts taken from reference TRBV7-3 and TRBJ2-1, reads GAGVSQTPSNKVTEKGKYVELRCDPISGHTALYWYRQSLGQGPEFLIYFQGTGAADDSGLPNDRFFAVRPEGSVSTLKIQRTERGDSAVYLCASSSGLYTNEQFFGPGTRLTVL.

The chain has TRBV4-1 and TRBJ1-2; TRBD1 matches at 9 bases. Trimming cost V 5 bases and J 6 bases; bases outside gene matches: 13. Looked up from germline, CDR1 is MGHRA and CDR2 is YSYEKL. The CDR3 consists of 16 residues. The CDR3 DNA sequence: TGCGCCAGCAGCACCGTCGACAGGGGGATCGCCCATGGCTACACCTTC. It specifies CASSTVDRGIAHGYTF.

This rearrangement joins TRBV19 to TRBJ2-1; the match to TRBD2 covers 9 bases. This CDR3 has 14 amino acids. Per the germline V gene, CDR1 is LNHDA and CDR2 is SQIVND (reference sequence). J lost 6 bases, V lost 5 bases, and 5 bases had no gene match. The CDR3 coding sequence is TGTGCCAGTAGTTTTAGCGGGAGTGCCAATGAGCAGTTCTTC. This translates into CASSFSGSANEQFF.

CDR3 protein: CASHKTGLDQPQHF. The CDR3 DNA sequence: TGTGCCAGTCATAAGACAGGGTTGGATCAGCCCCAGCATTTT. The chain couples TRBV5-6 to TRBJ1-5; 7 nucleotides align to TRBD1. The CDR3 length is 14 residues. The germline CDR1 and CDR2 sequences are SGHDT and YYEEEE. V trimming: 8 bases; J trimming: 5 bases; junction bases outside the gene matches: 10.

This chain uses TRBV7-9 with TRBJ2-5; D is perhaps TRBD2 (6 bases). The V end was cut by 1 base, the J end by 5 bases, with 11 bases between. The germline gives CDR1 SEHNR, CDR2 FQNEAQ (reference sequence). The CDR3 extends over 14 amino acids. CDR3 coding DNA: TGTGCCAGCAGCTTAGATCGGGGGAGGGAGACCCAGTACTTC. Its protein product is CASSLDRGRETQYF.

The chain employs TRBV6-1 and TRBJ1-5; D might be TRBD1 (5 bases). CDR1 is MNHNS and CDR2 is SASEGT in the germline V gene. Trimming left V 5 bases short and J 1 base short, with 12 bases between. This CDR3 region has 15 residues. The CDR3 is CASSPVGLSNQPQHF. CDR3 in DNA: TGTGCCAGCAGTCCCGTGGGGCTGAGCAATCAGCCCCAGCATTTT.

In its sample, this clone was seen a few times. This chain links TRBV6-5 with TRBJ2-5; D is unclear. Germline assignment: CDR1 MNHEY and CDR2 SVGAGI. Trimming removed 0 bases from V and 6 bases from J, with 8 bases in between. CDR3 size: 13 residues. The CDR3 nucleotides are TGTGCCAGCAGTTACTCCGGTTTACAGACCCAGTACTTC. Amino acid sequence: CASSYSGLQTQYF.

V and J are TRBV15 and TRBJ2-1; D is perhaps TRBD2 (6 bases). V was shortened by 4 bases and J by 9 bases, with 19 bases between the two germline ends. The CDR3 is made up of 15 amino acids. From germline, CDR1 is LNHNV and CDR2 YYDKDF (reference sequence). CDR3 sequence (DNA): TGTGCCACCAGCAAACCGGGACTCCTCCTTGGTGAGCAGTTCTTC. Translation: CATSKPGLLLGEQFF.

The V call is TRBV15, the J call TRBJ2-3, with D perhaps TRBD2 (5 bases). In germline, CDR1 is LNHNV, CDR2 YYDKDF (reference sequence). V was cut by 2 bases and J by 2 bases, with 14 bases left in between. CDR3 size: 16 residues. CDR3 in amino acids: CATSRSGRGYTDTQYF. The CDR3, as DNA: TGTGCCACCAGCAGATCGGGCCGAGGGTACACAGATACGCAGTATTTT.

The genes are TRBV9 and TRBJ2-2, with D possibly matching TRBD2 (6 bases). Trimming shortened V by 2 bases and J by 5 bases, and 13 bases separated the two germline ends. CDR1 and CDR2 from the germline V gene are SGDLS and YYNGEE. The CDR3 covers 15 residues. The CDR3 DNA reads as TGTGCCAGCAGCGTGGGCGGGGATTGGACCGGGGAGCTGTTTTTT. It encodes CASSVGGDWTGELFF.

This rearrangement joins TRBV6-6 to TRBJ2-3; D gene ambiguous. The germline V and J ends were trimmed by 5 bases and 0 bases, with 15 bases remaining between them. This CDR3 has 16 residues. CDR1 MNHNY and CDR2 SVGAGI come from the germline V gene (reference sequence). The CDR3 here is CASSARRRLSTDTQYF. CDR3 nucleotide sequence: TGTGCCAGCAGTGCGCGGCGTCGGTTGAGCACAGATACGCAGTATTTT.

CDR3: CASSSYRVGETQYF. CDR3 nucleotides: TGTGCCAGCAGCTCCTACAGGGTAGGGGAGACCCAGTACTTC. V is TRBV7-6 and J is TRBJ2-5, with D tentatively TRBD1 (6 bases). Trimming left V 4 bases short and J 5 bases short, with 14 bases between. The CDR3 covers 14 residues. In germline, CDR1 is SGHVS, CDR2 FNYEAQ.

This clone turned up a few times. This chain uses TRBV5-8 with TRBJ1-1; D ambiguous. CDR1 and CDR2 (germline): SGHTS, YDEGEE. V was pared by 4 bases and J by 10 bases, with 23 bases between. This CDR3 comprises 15 residues. DNA for the CDR3: TGTGCCAGCAGCATCGAGACCCCGACCCGGCGGGCAGCTTTCTTT. Translated, it gives CASSIETPTRRAAFF.

The genes are TRBV9 and TRBJ2-2; 9 nucleotides match TRBD1. The CDR3 has 15 residues. V shed 2 bases, J shed 5 bases, and the junction held 4 bases outside the gene matches. Germline V gives CDR1 SGDLS, CDR2 YYNGEE. This chain's CDR3 is CASSVAGQGTGELFF. CDR3 DNA: TGTGCCAGCAGCGTCGCTGGACAGGGGACCGGGGAGCTGTTTTTT.

The chain has TRBV6-4 and TRBJ2-3, with a tentative D call TRBD1 (6 bases). This CDR3 is 13 amino acids long. The V and J ends lost 8 bases and 4 bases respectively, with 13 bases between them. The germline V gene has CDR1 MRHNA and CDR2 SNTAGT. CDR3 sequence reads: CASAPGVSDTQYF. CDR3 nucleotide sequence: TGTGCCAGCGCCCCAGGGGTTTCAGATACGCAGTATTTT.

This clone was recorded once. V usage is TRBV2 and J usage is TRBJ2-1; TRBD1 matches 8 bases. The trim removed 6 bases at V and 8 bases at J, leaving 9 bases unmatched. Germline CDR1 and CDR2: SNHLY and FYNNEI. There are 14 residues in the CDR3. CDR3 nucleotides: TGTGCCAGCAGGGACCGGGACAGGTTCGATGAGCAGTTCTTC. Translation: CASRDRDRFDEQFF.

The rearrangement links TRBV15 to TRBJ2-5; 12 positions match TRBD1. J lost 1 base, V lost 4 bases, and 1 base had no gene match. The CDR3 loop spans 15 amino acids. Germline CDR1 and CDR2: LNHNV and YYDKDF (reference sequence). The CDR3 loop is CATSMGQGAQETQYF. The DNA for the CDR3 is TGTGCCACCAGCATGGGACAGGGGGCCCAAGAGACCCAGTACTTC.

The J gene is TRBJ2-1, the V gene TRBV11-2, with a possible D match to TRBD1 (6 bases). Germline loops: CDR1 SGHAT, CDR2 FQNNGV. V lost 4 bases and J lost 0, with 16 bases in between. The CDR3 runs to 17 residues. CDR3 sequence reads: CASSYTVRGSSYNEQFF. The CDR3 nucleotides read TGTGCCAGCAGCTATACAGTCAGGGGTAGCTCCTACAATGAGCAGTTCTTC. The full variable domain, completed using reference TRBV11-2 and TRBJ2-1, is EAGVAQSPRYKIIEKRQSVAFWCNPISGHATLYWYQQILGQGPKLLIQFQNNGVVDDSQLPKDRFSAERLKGVDSTLKIQPAKLEDSAVYLCASSYTVRGSSYNEQFFGPGTRLTVL.

J is TRBJ1-4 and V is TRBV25-1; perhaps TRBD1 as D (5 bases). Trimming took 3 bases from V and 2 from J, leaving 10 bases between them. CDR3 length: 15 residues. Germline assignment: CDR1 MGHDK and CDR2 SYGVNS. CDR3: CASSEVTATNEKLFF. The CDR3 DNA is TGTGCCAGCAGTGAGGTGACAGCTACTAATGAAAAACTGTTTTTT.

The chain joins TRBV4-2 to TRBJ1-6, with D hard to call. Trimming took off 0 bases at V and 7 bases at J, with 13 bases between the two ends. The germline CDR1 and CDR2 sequences are LGHNA and YNFKEQ. This CDR3 region has 16 residues. CDR3 sequence: CASSQDGPNPNSPLHF. CDR3 nucleotides: TGTGCCAGCAGCCAAGATGGGCCAAACCCCAATTCACCCCTCCACTTT.